This TCR beta chain derives from a study of blood T cells in healthy people across ages (dated by TCRdb to between 2014 and 2016). In terms of the full investigation: In model experiments, template switching captured roughly one uniquely barcoded TCR beta cDNA molecule for every two T cells. The donors were divided into four age groups: young (average around 17 years), middle-aged (under 40), aged (62) and long-lived (about 80). To avoid experimental bias, donors of different ages were randomly spread across the sequencing lanes. For two donors (one aged 18 to 30 and one aged 80 or older), the study analyzed two additional independent replicas of 1 million unique cDNA reads from the same blood draw. To track age-related changes in TCR beta repertoire diversity, the study relied on deep sequencing normalized with unique cDNA molecular identifiers. The study at large found these results: Estimates of total diversity based on one million sequenced T cells were considered lower bounds and underestimates. Observed TCR beta diversity per million T cells fell roughly linearly with age, and a significant reduction was already apparent by age around 44. Because profiling used bulk unsorted PBMCs, naive and antigen-experienced compartments could not be compared conclusively. The percentage of naive T cells measured by flow cytometry correlated strongly with observed TCR beta diversity. Because donor CMV infection status was unknown, age-related changes in expanded clonotypes were potentially confounded. The long-lived group showed more naive CD4+ T cells, fewer expanded clones and increased TCR diversity than the aged group, suggesting age selection.

The 35 to 40 donors, aged roughly 6 to 90 years, were systemically healthy Caucasian individuals from Russia. About 10 milliliters of peripheral blood were collected from each donor into EDTA-treated Vacutainer tubes. Ficoll-Paque density-gradient centrifugation was used to isolate PBMCs, with at least 7 million per sample. Trizol reagent was used to extract total RNA from the PBMCs, yielding at least 6 micrograms per sample. For every donor, flow cytometry on a PBMC aliquot measured the percentage of naive CD45RAhigh/CD27high T cells. The protocol used for the library was 5' RACE. Sequencing was carried out with an Illumina HiSeq 2500. A second PCR of about 7 to 12 cycles was run with a J-beta primer mix and a sample-barcoded 5' primer. Each TCR beta cDNA molecule received a unique molecular identifier from a template-switch 5' adaptor carrying 12 random nucleotides. Each sample yielded at least 2.5 million CDR3-containing paired-end reads. The Mint cDNA synthesis kit, primed by a TRBC-specific oligonucleotide, was used to synthesize first-strand cDNA from all RNA. Following uracil-DNA glycosylase treatment, all cDNA underwent a first 18-cycle PCR with the universal primers M1SS and BC2_uni_R. As for the authors' bioinformatics: Each sample was normalized by randomly selecting 1 million high-quality reads, each carrying a distinct molecular identifier. Reads with shared molecular identifiers were discarded instead of being binned into consensus sequences. MiTCR, set to a Q25 quality threshold and the strictest error-elimination algorithm, was used for CDR3 identification, clonotype clustering and error correction. A nonparametric unseen species model using Euler transformation provided a lower-bound estimate of total TCR beta diversity. TCRdb reprocessed the public reads (quality trimming at Q25 with fastp, clone calling with MiXCR) and kept in-frame beta chains. Records with the same CDR3 protein are collapsed into one entry carrying the most frequent genes and DNA. These V and J calls originate from TCRdb's pipeline instead of the authors' own analysis. This sample gives 850,000 to 1,100,000 distinct CDR3 sequences in total; around two fifths of them show up just once. Around 14% of the sample belongs to the ten largest clones.

At the junction V is shortened by 0 bases and J by 7 bases, with 13 bases in between. The CDR3 runs 15 amino acids, cysteine and phenylalanine included. This entry keeps only the CDR3 DNA: 45 bases, framed from base 1. From the germline V gene, CDR1 is MGHRA and CDR2 is YSYEKL. This clonotype was seen just once. This receptor's antigen is unknown. Base quality data are lacking; no much larger clone is found one base away. The rearranged segments are TRBV4-1 and TRBJ1-5; tentative D gene TRBD1, with 5 bases matching. Sequences were obtained from blood. This TCR was recovered from a man younger than 30 in good health. The sequenced DNA is TGCGCCAGCAGCCAAGACAGGGAAGTTGGGCAGCCCCAGCATTTT. Translated, this gives CASSQDREVGQPQHF.